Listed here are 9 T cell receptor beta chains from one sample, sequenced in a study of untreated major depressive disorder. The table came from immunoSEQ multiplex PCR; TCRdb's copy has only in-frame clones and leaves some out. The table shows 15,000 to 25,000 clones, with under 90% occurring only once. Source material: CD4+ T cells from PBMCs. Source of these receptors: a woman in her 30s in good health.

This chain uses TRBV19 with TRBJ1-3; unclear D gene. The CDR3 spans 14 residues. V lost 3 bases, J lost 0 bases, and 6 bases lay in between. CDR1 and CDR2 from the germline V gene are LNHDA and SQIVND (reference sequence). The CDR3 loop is CASSIGSSGNTIYF. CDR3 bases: TGTGCCAGTAGTATTGGGAGCTCTGGAAACACCATATATTTT.

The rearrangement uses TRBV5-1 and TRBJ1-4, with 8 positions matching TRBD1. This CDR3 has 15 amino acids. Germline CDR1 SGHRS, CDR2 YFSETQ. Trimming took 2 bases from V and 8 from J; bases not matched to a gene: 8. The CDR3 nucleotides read TGCGCCAGCAGCTTCGACAGGGGAGAGGGAGAAAAACTGTTTTTT. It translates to CASSFDRGEGEKLFF.

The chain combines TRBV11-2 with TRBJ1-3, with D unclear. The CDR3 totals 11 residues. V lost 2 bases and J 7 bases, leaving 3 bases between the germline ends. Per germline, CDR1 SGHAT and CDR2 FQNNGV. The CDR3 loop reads CASSLRNTIYF. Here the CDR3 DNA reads TGTGCCAGCAGCTTAAGGAACACCATATATTTT.

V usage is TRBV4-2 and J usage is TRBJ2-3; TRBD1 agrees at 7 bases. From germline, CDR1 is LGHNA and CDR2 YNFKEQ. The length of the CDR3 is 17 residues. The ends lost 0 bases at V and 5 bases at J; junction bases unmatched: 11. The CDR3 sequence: CASSQEPRQGTRDTQYF. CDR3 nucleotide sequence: TGTGCCAGCAGCCAAGAGCCGAGACAGGGCACCAGAGATACGCAGTATTTT.

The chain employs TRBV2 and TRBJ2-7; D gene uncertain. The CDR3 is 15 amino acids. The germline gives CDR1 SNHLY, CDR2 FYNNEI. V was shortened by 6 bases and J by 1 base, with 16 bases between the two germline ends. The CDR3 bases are TGTGCCAGCAGGGTTGGGTCCCTTGATTCCTACGAGCAGTACTTC. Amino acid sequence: CASRVGSLDSYEQYF.

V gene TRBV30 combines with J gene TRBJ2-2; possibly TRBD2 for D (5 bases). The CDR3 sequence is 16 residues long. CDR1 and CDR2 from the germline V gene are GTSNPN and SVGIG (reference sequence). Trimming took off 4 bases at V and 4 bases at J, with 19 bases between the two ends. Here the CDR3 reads CAWISSSGRLTGELFF. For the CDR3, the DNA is TGTGCCTGGATCTCATCCAGCGGCCGGCTCACCGGGGAGCTGTTTTTT.

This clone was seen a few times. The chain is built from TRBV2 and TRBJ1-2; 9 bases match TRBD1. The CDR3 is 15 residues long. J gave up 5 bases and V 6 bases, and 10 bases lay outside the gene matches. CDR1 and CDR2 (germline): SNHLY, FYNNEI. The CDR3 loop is CASSPGTGIGYGYTF. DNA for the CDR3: TGTGCCAGCAGCCCGGGGACAGGGATAGGGTATGGCTACACCTTC. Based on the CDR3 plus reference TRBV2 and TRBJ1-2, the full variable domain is EPEVTQTPSHQVTQMGQEVILRCVPISNHLYFYWYRQILGQKVEFLVSFYNNEISEKSEIFDDQFSVERPDGSNFTLKIRSTKLEDSAMYFCASSPGTGIGYGYTFGSGTRLTVV.

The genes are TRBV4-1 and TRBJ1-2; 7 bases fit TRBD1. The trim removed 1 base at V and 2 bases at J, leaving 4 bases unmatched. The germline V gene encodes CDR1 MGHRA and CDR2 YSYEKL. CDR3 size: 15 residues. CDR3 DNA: TGCGCCAGCAGCCAAGTCGACAGGGAGAACTATGGCTACACCTTC. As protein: CASSQVDRENYGYTF.

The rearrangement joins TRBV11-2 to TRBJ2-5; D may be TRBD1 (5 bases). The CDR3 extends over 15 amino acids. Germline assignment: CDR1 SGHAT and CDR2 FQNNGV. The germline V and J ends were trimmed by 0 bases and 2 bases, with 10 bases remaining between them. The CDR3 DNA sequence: TGTGCCAGCAGCTTAGATCTTAGGACACAAGAGACCCAGTACTTC. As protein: CASSLDLRTQETQYF. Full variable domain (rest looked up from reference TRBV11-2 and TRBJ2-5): EAGVAQSPRYKIIEKRQSVAFWCNPISGHATLYWYQQILGQGPKLLIQFQNNGVVDDSQLPKDRFSAERLKGVDSTLKIQPAKLEDSAVYLCASSLDLRTQETQYFGPGTRLLVL.